These 11 T cell receptor beta chains originate from one sample sequenced in a study of T cells in women clearing cervical HPV infection (dated by TCRdb to the late 2010s). The protocol used for the library was the immunoSEQ multiplex PCR assay. This immuneACCESS table, as held by TCRdb, lists in-frame sequences with V and J called but not all clones. Of the missing ones, under half trace to an unresolved V gene in checked studies; the others have no known cause. This sample's listing comprises tens of thousands of clones. 1.4% of the sample lies in the top ten. Sample: blood buffy coat. These receptor sequences come from a woman aged 18-70 years with a cervical HPV16 infection that either progressed to CIN3+ or cleared (not recorded which).

Comment on this clone: The observed sequence ends 3 residues before the CDR3 terminus, with the missing tail filled in from the germline J gene. The J gene is TRBJ2-4, the V gene TRBV18; maybe TRBD1 (5 bases). This CDR3 contains 17 residues. Trimming left V 2 bases short and J 4 bases short, with 18 bases between. Per the germline V gene, CDR1 is KGHSH and CDR2 is LQKENI. The CDR3 sequence: CASSPRLGPDIKNIQYF. The sequenced part of the CDR3 DNA is TGTGCCAGCTCACCAAGGTTGGGGCCAGATATTAAAAACATT.

As concerns this clone: The read ends 3 residues before the CDR3 terminus; that terminus is restored from the germline J gene. The chain couples TRBV11-3 to TRBJ2-1; D might be TRBD2 (6 bases). Per germline, CDR1 SGHNT and CDR2 YENEEA. There are 15 residues in the CDR3. V dropped 0 bases and J dropped 6 bases, with 12 bases sitting between them. Incomplete CDR3 DNA: TGTGCCAGCAGCTTAGACACCCGGACTATCAATGAG. This sequence encodes CASSLDTRTINE. The full CDR3 protein reads CASSLDTRTINEQFF.

Details on this clone: Read sequence stops 3 residues before the CDR3 end, and the germline J gene provides the missing end. This rearrangement joins TRBV29-1 to TRBJ1-2; 7 nucleotides line up with TRBD1. In germline, CDR1 is SQVTM, CDR2 ANQGSEA. V shed 3 bases and J 2 bases; nucleotides not matched to a gene: 3. The CDR3 sequence is 13 residues long. The part of the CDR3 DNA that was read is TGCAGCGTTGAGGACAGGTCCAACTATGGC. Translated: CSVEDRSNYG. Given in full, the CDR3 is CSVEDRSNYGYTF.

As for this clone: Read data end 3 residues before the CDR3 end; the end is taken from the germline J gene. This chain connects TRBV7-2 to TRBJ2-1; a possible D gene is TRBD2 (6 bases). The germline CDR1 and CDR2 sequences are SGHTA and FQGNSA. CDR3 length equals 18 residues. Trimming stripped 0 bases from V and 0 bases from J, with 15 bases between. CDR3 DNA, as far as it was read: TGTGCCAGCAGCTTAGCTTTGGGCGGGGAAGTCTCCTACAATGAG. Residues: CASSLALGGEVSYNE. The full CDR3 reads CASSLALGGEVSYNEQFF.

Note on this clone: The sequence runs out 3 residues before the end of the CDR3; the remainder is reconstructed from the germline J gene. V usage is TRBV30 and J usage is TRBJ2-4; D gene unclear. The CDR3 sequence is 13 residues long. CDR1 and CDR2 (germline): GTSNPN, SVGIG (reference sequence). The covered CDR3 bases are TGTGCCTGGACGATCGAGAAGATCTATGGT. Protein: CAWTIEKIYG. The full CDR3 protein reads CAWTIEKIYGQYF.

Incomplete CDR3 DNA: TGTGCCAGCAGCTTAACTGGGCCCCGGGACACTTCTTCACCA. It codes for CASSLTGPRDTSSP. In full, the CDR3 is CASSLTGPRDTSSPLFF. The V call is TRBV7-3, the J call TRBJ1-4; possible D gene TRBD1, 6 bases. Sequencing ends 3 residues short of the CDR3 end; the germline J gene provides the rest. CDR1 is SGHTA, CDR2 FQGTGA, per germline. The CDR3 spans 17 residues.

On this clone itself: The read ends 3 residues early relative to the CDR3; the germline J gene fills the gap. V usage is TRBV7-9 and J usage is TRBJ2-1; 11 bases agree with TRBD2. Losses at the gene ends were 5 bases for V and 2 bases for J; bases not matched to a gene: 2. CDR3 length: 15 residues. The germline V gene encodes CDR1 SEHNR and CDR2 FQNEAQ (reference sequence). The CDR3 here is CASSPGLAAYNEQFF. Incomplete CDR3 DNA: TGTGCCAGCAGCCCGGGACTAGCGGCCTACAATGAG.

With regard to this clone: The DNA ends 3 residues before the CDR3 does, and the rest of the CDR3 is filled in from the germline J gene. V gene TRBV19 combines with J gene TRBJ2-5, with 10 nucleotides matching TRBD2. Unmatched junction bases numbered 10, after V lost 5 bases and J lost 4 bases. The CDR3 covers 16 residues. Per the germline V gene, CDR1 is LNHDA and CDR2 is SQIVND (reference sequence). Incomplete CDR3 DNA: TGTGCCAGTAGTCTCTCGGGAGCGGGGGGGGGAGAGACC. Translated, it gives CASSLSGAGGGET. The full-length CDR3 reads as CASSLSGAGGGETQYF.

Concerning this clone itself: The read terminates 3 residues before the CDR3 end, so the remaining end is supplied by the germline J gene. The chain links TRBV20-1 to TRBJ2-3, with TRBD2 identical over 9 bases. From germline, CDR1 is DFQATT and CDR2 SNEGSKA (reference sequence). This CDR3 has 15 residues. Trimming cost V 6 bases and J 2 bases; bases outside gene matches: 9. CDR3 DNA, as far as it was read: TGCAGTGCCTTGACTAGCGGCACCCTCACAGATACG. This sequence encodes CSALTSGTLTDT. The whole CDR3 protein reads CSALTSGTLTDTQYF.

For this clone: The CDR3 end lies 3 residues beyond the end of the read and is filled in from the germline J gene. This chain links TRBV7-3 with TRBJ2-1; 7 bases map to TRBD2. The trim removed 3 bases at V and 0 bases at J, leaving 2 bases unmatched. This CDR3 spans 15 amino acids. Germline V gene sequence: CDR1 SGHTA, CDR2 FQGTGA. CDR3 DNA, as far as it was read: TGTGCCAGCAGCTTCGGGACTACCTCCTACAATGAG. This encodes CASSFGTTSYNE. The CDR3, in full, reads CASSFGTTSYNEQFF.

Concerning this clone: The read comes to an end 3 residues before the CDR3 does, leaving the germline J gene to fill in the end. The V call is TRBV2, the J call TRBJ2-2; D may be TRBD2 (5 bases). The CDR3 is 14 residues long. Per the germline V gene, CDR1 is SNHLY and CDR2 is FYNNEI. The part of the CDR3 DNA that was read is TGTGCCAGCAGTGAAGCCGGGGATAATTCACCG. Amino acids: CASSEAGDNSP. The entire CDR3 sequence reads CASSEAGDNSPLFF.